The rows below give T cell receptor beta chains drawn from one sample of a study of OX40 agonist ivuxolimab in advanced cancers. Produced via immunoSEQ multiplex PCR; TCRdb's table is partial and in-frame only. The repertoire includes 55,000 to 60,000 clones, over 85% of them detected once, and 18% sits in the top ten. Material: CD4+ or CD8+ T cells sorted from blood, obtained in a trial of the OX40 agonist ivuxolimab. The receptors derive from an adult with an advanced solid tumor such as melanoma, head and neck, liver or kidney cancer. Each CDR3 is given without its conserved first and last residue.

V	J	CDR3
TRBV6-5	TRBJ2-2	ASSTNTGELF
TRBV2	TRBJ2-3	ASSFPLGGPQDTQY
TRBV19	TRBJ2-7	ASGPGVGLASYEQY
TRBV6-6	TRBJ2-7	ASSPGGYEQY
TRBV28	TRBJ2-1	ASSLSLGLAGDYNEQF
TRBV7-9	TRBJ2-7	ASLIKRAVGTGAREQY
TRBV6-5	TRBJ1-1	ASSYGGLDAF
TRBV21-1	TRBJ2-7	ASSKARDEQY
TRBV7-2	TRBJ1-5	ASSLRWGSSSPQH
TRBV10-3	TRBJ2-7	AISGSGTGGGEQY
TRBV9	TRBJ2-1	ASSAGLASNEQF
TRBV28	TRBJ2-2	ASSRPGPSYTGELF
TRBV11-2	TRBJ2-7	ASSLSPYEQY
TRBV7-9	TRBJ2-3	ASRNRTVGSGTDTQY
TRBV9	TRBJ2-1	ASTLGRGPYNEQF
TRBV4-3	TRBJ2-7	ASSQGRALYEQY
TRBV14	TRBJ2-7	ASSQEGWSYEQY
TRBV25-1	TRBJ1-2	ASSETGRVNGYT
TRBV6-5	TRBJ1-3	ASSYSGTSGNTIY
TRBV5-6	TRBJ1-1	ASSLQTEGYEAF
TRBV7-6	TRBJ2-7	ASSPGTSGSNEQY
TRBV4-1	TRBJ2-7	ASSSGPGTGSYEQY
TRBV12-2	TRBJ2-1	ASRQRTSDEQF
TRBV6-5	TRBJ2-2	ASSLRRTGELF
TRBV19	TRBJ2-7	ASSGLSRTYEQY
TRBV9	TRBJ2-1	ASSVGQGTIDEQF
TRBV10-3	TRBJ2-2	AIGDSGTGELF
TRBV6-4	TRBJ2-3	ASSGSPSGRRVTQY
TRBV19	TRBJ2-7	ASSIHVAGSYEQY
TRBV7-2	TRBJ1-2	ASSLGGVYGYT
TRBV28	TRBJ2-1	ASSLLTSSNEQF
TRBV7-9	TRBJ2-7	ASDIGQNGEQY
TRBV6-5	TRBJ1-6	ASSSLDLYSPLH
TRBV9	TRBJ1-2	ASSVTGRGGNGYT
TRBV7-9	TRBJ2-1	ASSGEKGRWLEQF
TRBV28	TRBJ2-3	ASSFGAGADDTQY
TRBV19	TRBJ1-3	ASSILDRSAGNTIY
TRBV29-1	TRBJ2-2	SGYFGELF
TRBV5-4	TRBJ2-3	ASSLQGRTDTQY
TRBV29-1	TRBJ1-2	SVGQGARGDGYT
TRBV28	TRBJ2-7	ASRPGQPSSSYEQY
TRBV12-2	TRBJ2-7	ASRLAMGPASYEQY